This T cell receptor beta chain was documented in a study of blood T cell repertoires in COVID-19. Study-level information: From T cells, B-cell-depleted T cells, or PBMCs came the material, which was cDNA or gDNA.

The ends lost 8 bases at V and 4 bases at J; junction bases unmatched: 2. Per the germline V gene, CDR1 is SNHLY and CDR2 is FYNNEI. The CDR3 has 12 residues. The assay was immunoSEQ multiplex PCR, and TCRdb's table has in-frame clones only and misses some. The data hold about 170,000 clones, with 88% observed a single time. The sequencing input was peripheral blood. V usage is TRBV2 and J usage is TRBJ2-7, with TRBD1 matching 10 bases. This receptor was taken from a man aged 50-59 years who had recovered from COVID-19. The CDR3 spells CASGDRGYEQYF. The CDR3 DNA sequence: TGTGCCAGCGGGGACAGGGGTTACGAGCAGTACTTC.